This T cell receptor (beta chain) is from a study of CD8 T cells in Susac syndrome. Germline V gene lookup returns CDR1 SQVTM and CDR2 ANQGSEA. V lost 6 bases, J lost 3 bases, and 21 bases lay in between. This CDR3 comprises 15 residues. RNA amounts of about 0.5 to 1 ug underwent reverse transcription with random hexamers. TCRdb itself ran the immunoSEQ multiplex PCR reads through MiXCR, one entry per CDR3 protein. Among fewer than 350,000 distinct CDR3 sequences listed, about 82% were seen once. The source of this sequence is a human donor with multiple sclerosis. The sample was CD8+ T cells from PBMCs. J is TRBJ2-7 and V is TRBV29-1; a weak D match, TRBD1 (8 bases). CDR3 region: CSVNTRTGRGYEQYF. Written as DNA, the CDR3 is TGCAGCGTCAATACACGGACAGGGAGGGGCTACGAGCAGTACTTC.